A single sample gave rise to the 17 T cell receptor beta chains below, sequenced in a study of T cells in Graves' hyperthyroidism and ophthalmopathy. RNA transcripts gave rise to amplified TCR beta CDR3 regions. First-round RT-PCR with HTBI primers amplified the TCR CDR3 region. TCRdb reprocessed the multiplex PCR reads via MiXCR and lists one record per CDR3 protein. The table shows hundreds of thousands of distinct CDR3 sequences, with roughly 15% occurring only once. The sequenced sample consisted of blood. The receptor source for this set is a woman between 18 and 29 years old with Graves' hyperthyroidism.

This clonotype appeared a few times. The V and J genes are TRBV20-1 and TRBJ1-5; weak D call: TRBD1 (6 bases). This CDR3 comprises 14 residues. Trimming took off 3 bases at V and 3 bases at J, with 12 bases between the two ends. CDR1 DFQATT and CDR2 SNEGSKA come from the germline V gene (reference sequence). As DNA, the CDR3 is TGCAGTGCTAGTCCCGGGGGCAACAATCAGCCCCAGCATTTT. It yields the protein CSASPGGNNQPQHF.

The chain is built from TRBV9 and TRBJ2-4; D gene ambiguous. V was cut by 0 bases and J by 0 bases, with 7 bases left in between. Germline assignment: CDR1 SGDLS and CDR2 YYNGEE. CDR3 size: 15 residues. CDR3 loop: CASSVGSVAKNIQYF. The CDR3 nucleotides read TGTGCCAGCAGCGTAGGGTCCGTAGCCAAAAACATTCAGTACTTC.

This clonotype has ten or more counts. V usage is TRBV20-1 and J usage is TRBJ2-7, with a weak D call TRBD2 (5 bases). Germline V gene sequence: CDR1 DFQATT, CDR2 SNEGSKA (reference sequence). The V gene lost 6 bases and the J gene lost 2 bases, with 14 bases spanning the gap. The CDR3 extends over 13 amino acids. The CDR3 sequence: CSASSARAYEQYF. The CDR3 nucleotides read TGCAGTGCGAGCTCAGCGCGGGCCTACGAGCAGTACTTC.

This clonotype occurred many times. The chain has TRBV28 and TRBJ1-1; 9 bases fit TRBD1. Looked up from germline, CDR1 is MDHEN and CDR2 is SYDVKM. V trimming: 2 bases; J trimming: 5 bases; junction bases outside the gene matches: 15. The CDR3 loop spans 18 amino acids. The CDR3 reads CASSLDRGDRGMWTEAFF. CDR3 nucleotides: TGTGCCAGCAGTTTAGACCGGGGCGACAGGGGGATGTGGACTGAAGCTTTCTTT.

This clonotype was seen at least ten times. The gene calls are TRBV5-6 and TRBJ1-2; TRBD1 aligns across 7 bases. There are 15 residues in the CDR3. The germline V gene encodes CDR1 SGHDT and CDR2 YYEEEE. The V and J ends lost 4 bases and 4 bases, in that order; junction bases with no gene match: 10. The CDR3 coding sequence is TGTGCCAGCAGCATCCCGGGACAGAGTCCCTATGGCTACACCTTC. Translating it yields CASSIPGQSPYGYTF.

This clonotype has only a few counts. V and J are TRBV5-1 and TRBJ2-7; 13 bases agree with TRBD2. Germline V gene lookup returns CDR1 SGHRS and CDR2 YFSETQ. Germline trimming cut 0 bases from V and 0 bases from J; bases unmatched to any gene: 18. There are 22 residues in the CDR3. CDR3: CASSLARPETGTSGKSSYEQYF. The CDR3 bases are TGCGCCAGCAGCTTGGCCAGGCCTGAGACAGGGACTAGCGGGAAAAGCTCCTACGAGCAGTACTTC.

The sample holds many counts of this clonotype. The gene calls are TRBV28 and TRBJ2-3; a weak D match, TRBD1 (6 bases). Trimming removed 3 bases at V and 1 base at J, with 14 bases between. The CDR3 is 16 residues long. Germline V lookup: CDR1 MDHEN, CDR2 SYDVKM. The CDR3 region has the DNA TGTGCCAGCAGTTTTAATCCACAGGGACGCACAGATACGCAGTATTTT. Amino acids: CASSFNPQGRTDTQYF.

V and J are TRBV20-1 and TRBJ2-2, with 7 bases matching TRBD2. After removal of 6 bases from V and 6 bases from J, the junction contained 10 bases not matched to a gene. This CDR3 comprises 14 residues. The V gene's germline CDR1 is DFQATT and CDR2 SNEGSKA (reference sequence). CDR3 residues: CSAIRREKSGELFF. The CDR3 DNA reads as TGCAGTGCCATAAGGCGGGAGAAATCCGGGGAGCTGTTTTTT.

This clonotype was seen only a few times. The chain is built from TRBV7-3 and TRBJ2-2; D might be TRBD1 or TRBD2, each matching 5 bases. The V end was cut by 5 bases, the J end by 0 bases, with 7 bases between. Per germline, CDR1 SGHTA and CDR2 FQGTGA. This CDR3 region has 14 residues. CDR3 protein: CASSEGPNTGELFF. Written as DNA, the CDR3 is TGTGCCAGCAGCGAGGGGCCGAACACCGGGGAGCTGTTTTTT.

The chain recombines TRBV19 with TRBJ2-5, with D possibly TRBD1 on 9 matching bases. Germline values: CDR1 LNHDA, CDR2 SQIVND (reference sequence). Trimming shortened V by 5 bases and J by 2 bases, and 21 bases separated the two germline ends. The CDR3 contains 17 residues. The CDR3 spells CASSPGQGLVGQETQYF. In DNA form, the CDR3 reads TGTGCCAGTAGTCCGGGACAGGGACTAGTTGGTCAAGAGACCCAGTACTTC.

At least ten counts were recorded for this clonotype. The J gene is TRBJ2-7, the V gene TRBV7-3, with no clear D. This CDR3 has 13 amino acids. The V and J ends lost 2 bases and 6 bases respectively, with 11 bases between them. Germline loops: CDR1 SGHTA, CDR2 FQGTGA. DNA of the CDR3: TGTGCCAGCAGCTTACTGGCGGCAACCGAGCAGTACTTC. Its protein is CASSLLAATEQYF. The whole variable domain, filled in from reference TRBV7-3 and TRBJ2-7, reads GAGVSQTPSNKVTEKGKYVELRCDPISGHTALYWYRQSLGQGPEFLIYFQGTGAADDSGLPNDRFFAVRPEGSVSTLKIQRTERGDSAVYLCASSLLAATEQYFGPGTRLTVT.

The chain links TRBV28 to TRBJ1-2; 8 bases fit TRBD1. V dropped 7 bases and J dropped 8; count of bases not matched to a gene: 12. Looked up from germline, CDR1 is MDHEN and CDR2 is SYDVKM. The CDR3 has 14 residues. CDR3 coding DNA: TGTGCCAGCACTACAAGGCGACAGGGGAGCGGCTACACCTTC. Translation gives CASTTRRQGSGYTF.

The chain links TRBV30 to TRBJ2-3; perhaps TRBD2 as D (6 bases). Trimming stripped 1 base from V and 7 bases from J, with 15 bases between. Germline CDR1 and CDR2: GTSNPN and SVGIG (reference sequence). This CDR3 comprises 14 residues. CDR3 protein: CAWSGGTVLNTQYF. CDR3 coding DNA: TGTGCCTGGAGTGGGGGGACTGTCCTCAATACGCAGTATTTT.

The chain has TRBV29-1 and TRBJ2-5; the match to TRBD1 covers 8 bases. Germline V gives CDR1 SQVTM, CDR2 ANQGSEA. With 7 bases clipped from V and 3 bases from J, the junction kept 4 bases outside the gene matches. This CDR3 spans 12 amino acids. CDR3 bases: TGCAGCGGGGAGGACAGGGAAGAGACCCAGTACTTC. Translating gives CSGEDREETQYF. The complete variable domain, with remaining parts taken from reference TRBV29-1 and TRBJ2-5, reads SAVISQKPSRDICQRGTSLTIQCQVDSQVTMMFWYRQQPGQSLTLIATANQGSEATYESGFVIDKFPISRPNLTFSTLTVSNMSPEDSSIYLCSGEDREETQYFGPGTRLLVL.

There are many counts of this clonotype. V and J are TRBV3-1 and TRBJ1-4; D is unresolved. This CDR3 region has 15 residues. With 0 bases removed from V and 8 bases from J, the gap between germline ends came to 13 bases. Germline V gene lookup returns CDR1 LGHDT and CDR2 YNNKEL (reference sequence). The CDR3 region is CASSQDITAQEKLFF. CDR3 in DNA: TGTGCCAGCAGCCAAGATATAACAGCACAGGAAAAACTGTTTTTT.

This clonotype was detected only a few times. This chain connects TRBV9 to TRBJ2-7; D is uncertain. V lost 4 bases, J lost 4 bases, and 15 bases lay in between. CDR3 length: 14 residues. Germline lookup yields CDR1 SGDLS and CDR2 YYNGEE. CDR3 residues: CASSPVGEGYEQYF. In DNA form, the CDR3 reads TGTGCCAGCAGCCCCGTAGGAGAAGGGTACGAGCAGTACTTC.

This clonotype has a count of ten or more. The rearrangement links TRBV18 to TRBJ1-4; D gene ambiguous. The CDR3 runs to 15 residues. The germline CDR1 and CDR2 sequences are KGHSH and LQKENI. Deletions cut 0 bases from V and 8 bases from J, with 13 bases between. CDR3 bases: TGTGCCAGCTCACCACCGGCAGGTACAAGGGAAAAACTGTTTTTT. Protein: CASSPPAGTREKLFF.